The 8 T cell receptor beta chains below were found in one sample sequenced in a study of blood T cells in healthy people across ages. Together with a sample-barcoded 5' primer, a J-beta primer mix was included in a second PCR lasting about 7 to 11 cycles. Via MiXCR, TCRdb re-called the 5' RACE reads, giving one row per CDR3 protein. The table includes roughly 700,000 distinct CDR3 sequences, 49% detected once. The sequenced sample consisted of blood. These receptors all come from a woman in her fifties or sixties in good health.

CDR3 residues: CASGQGIETQYF. The CDR3 DNA follows: TGTGCCAGCGGACAGGGGATAGAGACCCAGTACTTC. This chain uses TRBV12-3 or TRBV12-4 with TRBJ2-5; 9 bases are a match to TRBD1. With 8 bases clipped from V and 4 bases from J, the junction kept 2 bases outside the gene matches. This CDR3 region has 12 residues.

The V call is TRBV7-2, the J call TRBJ2-4; 9 bases match TRBD2. The tail of the sequence fits TRBJ2-5 better, so the J call may be wrong. The CDR3 loop spans 15 amino acids. Germline CDR1 and CDR2: SGHTA and FQGNSA. The CDR3 bases are TGTGCCAGCAGAGCCCCCGGGACTAGCATCGAGACCCAGTACTTC. This sequence encodes CASRAPGTSIETQYF.

Note on this clonotype: One end of the junction is discordant with germline, which a read error may explain. The chain carries TRBV24-1 and TRBJ2-7; 7 bases fit TRBD1. CDR3 length: 13 amino acids. In germline, CDR1 is KGHDR, CDR2 SFDVKD. This CDR3 is CTTSDPDREKQYF. The CDR3 DNA follows: TGTACCACCAGTGACCCCGACAGGGAAAAGCAGTACTTC.

CDR3 region: CASSAQREGPTGELFF. The CDR3 DNA is TGTGCCAGCAGTGCCCAGCGGGAGGGCCCCACCGGGGAGCTGTTTTTT. The chain carries TRBV6-1 and TRBJ2-2; 10 bases align to TRBD2. The germline gives CDR1 MNHNS, CDR2 SASEGT. There are 16 residues in the CDR3. V gave up 4 bases and J gave up 4 bases; unmatched junction bases: 6.

J is TRBJ2-3 and V is TRBV7-2; 12 positions match TRBD2. V was pared by 5 bases and J by 7 bases, with 7 bases of the junction left unmatched. CDR1 and CDR2 (germline): SGHTA, FQGNSA. This CDR3 comprises 15 residues. DNA for the CDR3: TGTGCCAGCAGCCACCTAGCGGGGGGGGTGAATACGCAGTATTTT. Translating it yields CASSHLAGGVNTQYF.

The chain recombines TRBV3-1 with TRBJ2-7; TRBD2 is a possible D gene (5 bases). Germline CDR1 LGHDT, CDR2 YNNKEL (reference sequence). The CDR3 consists of 15 residues. The V end was cut by 3 bases, the J end by 5 bases, with 17 bases between. CDR3: CASSHFSGSDHEQYF. CDR3 sequence (DNA): TGTGCCAGCAGCCACTTTAGTGGGAGCGACCACGAGCAGTACTTC.

CDR3 sequence: CASSFGPQGTQFF. The CDR3 nucleotides are TGTGCCAGCAGTTTTGGGCCTCAAGGGACCCAGTTCTTC. This chain uses TRBV28 with TRBJ2-5; D is tentatively TRBD1 or TRBD2 (5 bases each). The better agreement between TRBJ2-1 and the DNA end casts doubt on the J call. Germline V gene data show CDR1 as MDHEN and CDR2 as SYDVKM. This CDR3 region has 13 residues.

This clonotype was counted at least ten times. The chain joins TRBV4-3 to TRBJ2-1; tentatively, D is TRBD2 (7 bases). V lost 1 base to trimming and J lost 0 bases, with 16 bases between them. Germline lookup yields CDR1 LGHNA and CDR2 YSLEER. The CDR3 is 18 amino acids. CDR3: CASSQGVGGGFSYNEQFF. Here the CDR3 DNA reads TGCGCCAGCAGCCAAGGCGTAGGGGGGGGCTTCTCCTACAATGAGCAGTTCTTC.